The T cell receptor (beta chain) under discussion was sequenced for a study of beta chain features in type 1 diabetes. Study background: There was similarity between patients and healthy donors in age, gender and cell yields. Broader study findings: More deletions and fewer insertions at VDJ junctions were seen in type 1 diabetes patients. The study notes PCR might favor shorter templates equally in patients and controls. Moderate but significant shortening of TCRB CDR3s was recorded in all four CD4+ subsets from Type 1 diabetes patients.

Reverse transcribing all isolated RNA meant expressed TCRB transcripts were sequenced. Repertoires were generated with immunoSEQ multiplex PCR, while TCRdb's copy carries only in-frame clones and drops some. This table holds about 370,000 clones, about 10% found once. This clone turned up a few times. Its specificity is unknown. This CDR3 has 12 amino acids. Trimming removed 7 bases from V and 2 bases from J, with 6 bases in between. The germline gives CDR1 SEHNR, CDR2 FQNEAQ (reference sequence). Cells sorted by CD45RO/CCR7/CD25/CD127/CD95/CD27 comprised CD4+ naive, central memory, regulatory and stem cell-like memory cells.

The clonotype originates from a man aged 25 to 40 with type 1 diabetes. The chain couples TRBV7-9 to TRBJ1-5; no firm D call. The sequencing sample was made of central memory CD4+ T cells from blood. Here the CDR3 reads CASNYGNQPQHF. CDR3 DNA sequence: TGTGCCAGCAACTATGGCAATCAGCCCCAGCATTTT. Looking up the rest from reference TRBV7-9 and TRBJ1-5 gives the full variable domain: DTGVSQNPRHKITKRGQNVTFRCDPISEHNRLYWYRQTLGQGPEFLTYFQNEAQLEKSRLLSDRFSAERPKGSFSTLEIQRTEQGDSAMYLCASNYGNQPQHFGDGTRLSIL.